Sequencing of this TCR beta chain was carried out in a study of identical twins. Study results and limitations: Rather than following the same donors, the conclusions depended on cross-sectional statistical analysis. High-abundance cord blood beta clonotypes had fewer insertions; memory repertoires showed none.

Template switching added a universal primer site, and cDNA bore unique molecular identifiers. TCRdb re-called the 5' RACE reads through MiXCR, storing one row per CDR3 protein. Of 1.5 million to 2 million distinct CDR3 sequences listed, around 33% are singletons. As regards this clonotype: What it binds is unknown.

Germline CDR1 SGDLS, CDR2 YYNGEE. The CDR3 runs to 14 residues. Trimming removed 3 bases from V and 7 bases from J, with 11 bases in between. The sequence was collected from a newborn girl in good health. V usage is TRBV9 and J usage is TRBJ1-6; D gene ambiguous. The specimen was cord blood. The chain's CDR3 is CASSADRRNSPLHF. CDR3 in DNA: TGTGCCAGCAGCGCGGACCGACGAAATTCACCCCTCCACTTT. Together with reference TRBV9 and TRBJ1-6, the CDR3 gives the full variable domain: DSGVTQTPKHLITATGQRVTLRCSPRSGDLSVYWYQQSLDQGLQFLIQYYNGEERAKGNILERFSAQQFPDLHSELNLSSLELGDSALYFCASSADRRNSPLHFGNGTRLTVT.